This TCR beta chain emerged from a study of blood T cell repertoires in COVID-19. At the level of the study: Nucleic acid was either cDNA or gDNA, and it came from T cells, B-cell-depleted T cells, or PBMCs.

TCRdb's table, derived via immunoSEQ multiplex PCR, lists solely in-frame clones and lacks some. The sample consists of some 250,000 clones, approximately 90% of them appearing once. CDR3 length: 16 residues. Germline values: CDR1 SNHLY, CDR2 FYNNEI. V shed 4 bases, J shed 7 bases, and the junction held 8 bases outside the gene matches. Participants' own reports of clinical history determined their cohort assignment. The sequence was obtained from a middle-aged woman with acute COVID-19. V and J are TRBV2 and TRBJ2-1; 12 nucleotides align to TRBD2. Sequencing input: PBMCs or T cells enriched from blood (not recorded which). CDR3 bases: TGTGCCAGCAGTGCGCTAGCGGGAGGGCCTATAAATGAGCAGTTCTTC. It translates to CASSALAGGPINEQFF.